Shown below are 26 T cell receptor beta chains from a single sample sequenced in a study of cytomegalovirus exposure and HLA in healthy donors. The PCR used 60 Vbeta and 13 Jbeta primers. Libraries were prepared by immunoSEQ multiplex PCR; TCRdb keeps only in-frame clonotypes and omits some of them. The table shows 120,000 or so clones, with about 78% occurring only once. The sequenced material came from PBMCs. The origin of the receptors is a man younger than 45 in good health and CMV-seronegative.

The chain is built from TRBV2 and TRBJ2-3; D gene unclear. Trimming shortened V by 7 bases and J by 2 bases, and 7 bases separated the two germline ends. The CDR3 consists of 12 residues. Per the germline V gene, CDR1 is SNHLY and CDR2 is FYNNEI. The CDR3 nucleotides are TGTGCCAGCACTAGGAACACAGATACGCAGTATTTT. Amino acid sequence: CASTRNTDTQYF. Full variable domain (remainder filled in from reference TRBV2 and TRBJ2-3): EPEVTQTPSHQVTQMGQEVILRCVPISNHLYFYWYRQILGQKVEFLVSFYNNEISEKSEIFDDQFSVERPDGSNFTLKIRSTKLEDSAMYFCASTRNTDTQYFGPGTRLTVL.

The chain employs TRBV28 and TRBJ1-3; 8 nucleotides line up with TRBD1. J lost 1 base, V lost 2 bases, and 4 bases had no gene match. The CDR3 consists of 16 residues. Germline-derived CDR1 and CDR2 are MDHEN and SYDVKM. The CDR3: CASSLAGGASGNTIYF. DNA of the CDR3: TGTGCCAGCAGTTTAGCAGGGGGCGCTTCTGGAAACACCATATATTTT.

The chain has TRBV11-2 and TRBJ2-1; TRBD1 matches at 9 bases. The CDR3 consists of 15 residues. The V gene end was trimmed by 5 bases and the J gene end by 6 bases; junction bases not matched to a gene: 8. Germline CDR1 and CDR2: SGHAT and FQNNGV. CDR3 amino acids: CASSAGTGSLNEQFF. In DNA form, the CDR3 reads TGTGCCAGCAGCGCCGGGACAGGGAGTCTCAATGAGCAGTTCTTC.

V and J are TRBV4-1 and TRBJ2-2, with a weak D call TRBD2 (5 bases). This CDR3 contains 16 residues. The germline V gene encodes CDR1 MGHRA and CDR2 YSYEKL. V dropped 0 bases and J dropped 3 bases, with 11 bases sitting between them. The CDR3 nucleotides are TGCGCCAGCAGCCAAGAATCTGGACTCTACACCGGGGAGCTGTTTTTT. Translated: CASSQESGLYTGELFF.

The chain combines TRBV25-1 with TRBJ2-7; D is perhaps TRBD2 (6 bases). The V and J ends lost 6 bases and 6 bases respectively, with 15 bases between them. Per the germline V gene, CDR1 is MGHDK and CDR2 is SYGVNS. The CDR3 has 13 residues. The CDR3 is CASRNPGESEQYF. CDR3 sequence (DNA): TGTGCCAGCAGGAACCCGGGGGAAAGCGAGCAGTACTTC.

This chain joins TRBV30 and TRBJ1-2; no clear D. CDR1 is GTSNPN, CDR2 SVGIG, per germline (reference sequence). The V end was cut by 2 bases, the J end by 4 bases, with 14 bases between. CDR3 length: 14 amino acids. The CDR3 protein is CAWSRLRNGYGYTF. In nucleotides, the CDR3 is TGTGCCTGGAGTCGCCTGAGGAACGGCTATGGCTACACCTTC. Looking up the rest from reference TRBV30 and TRBJ1-2 gives the full variable domain: SQTIHQWPATLVQPVGSPLSLECTVEGTSNPNLYWYRQAAGRGLQLLFYSVGIGQISSEVPQNLSASRPQDRQFILSSKKLLLSDSGFYLCAWSRLRNGYGYTFGSGTRLTVV.

The rearrangement links TRBV7-8 to TRBJ2-2; D call uncertain. Germline CDR1 is SGHVS and CDR2 is FQNEAQ. Trimming left V 3 bases short and J 0 bases short, with 11 bases between. The CDR3 runs 16 residues. This CDR3 reads CASSFLPTTNTGELFF. The DNA for the CDR3 is TGTGCCAGCAGCTTTCTCCCCACAACGAACACCGGGGAGCTGTTTTTT.

Comment on this clone: The junction departs from the called germline gene at one end, perhaps through a read error. V usage is TRBV2 and J usage is TRBJ1-1, with D tentatively TRBD1 (5 bases). The CDR3 is 14 amino acids. Germline V gene sequence: CDR1 SNHLY, CDR2 FYNNEI. CDR3 protein: CASSKARVDTEAFF. In DNA form, the CDR3 reads TGTGCCAGCAGTAAAGCCAGGGTGGACACTGAAGCTTTCTTT.

This rearrangement joins TRBV7-8 to TRBJ2-2; D may be TRBD2 (6 bases). The CDR3 spans 12 residues. The V and J ends lost 4 bases and 6 bases respectively, with 6 bases between them. Germline V CDR1 and CDR2: SGHVS, FQNEAQ. For the CDR3, the DNA is TGTGCCAGCAGCTGGGGGGCCGGGGAGCTGTTTTTT. Translated: CASSWGAGELFF.

The chain is built from TRBV2 and TRBJ1-1, with TRBD1 matching over 10 bases. Germline lookup yields CDR1 SNHLY and CDR2 FYNNEI. The CDR3 is made up of 14 amino acids. Trimming cost V 6 bases and J 5 bases; bases outside gene matches: 6. The CDR3 loop is CASRLGQGLTEAFF. The CDR3 nucleotides read TGTGCCAGCAGGCTGGGACAGGGGTTGACTGAAGCTTTCTTT. The full variable domain, in which reference TRBV2 and TRBJ1-1 provide the parts outside the CDR3, is EPEVTQTPSHQVTQMGQEVILRCVPISNHLYFYWYRQILGQKVEFLVSFYNNEISEKSEIFDDQFSVERPDGSNFTLKIRSTKLEDSAMYFCASRLGQGLTEAFFGQGTRLTVV.

J is TRBJ1-1 and V is TRBV2; D is uncertain. This CDR3 has 13 residues. V lost 3 bases and J 11 bases, leaving 16 bases between the germline ends. Germline V gives CDR1 SNHLY, CDR2 FYNNEI. CDR3 loop: CASSDPAVTRAFF. CDR3 in DNA: TGTGCCAGCAGTGACCCCGCAGTTACGAGGGCTTTCTTT.

V gene TRBV4-1 combines with J gene TRBJ2-3; D possibly corresponds to TRBD1 (6 bases). This CDR3 has 15 amino acids. V lost 4 bases, J lost 2 bases, and 13 bases lay in between. The germline gives CDR1 MGHRA, CDR2 YSYEKL. CDR3 coding DNA: TGCGCCAGCAGCCCGGTGGGGGCTTACACAGATACGCAGTATTTT. This sequence encodes CASSPVGAYTDTQYF.

The rearrangement joins TRBV6-6 to TRBJ2-7; D is possibly TRBD1 (6 bases). Trimming took 0 bases from V and 5 from J, leaving 11 bases between them. The CDR3 is 14 residues long. From germline, CDR1 is MNHNY and CDR2 SVGAGI (reference sequence). As DNA, the CDR3 is TGTGCCAGCAGTTACTCAGCACAGGGTCACGAGCAGTACTTC. Protein product: CASSYSAQGHEQYF.

The V call is TRBV2, the J call TRBJ2-1; TRBD2 matches at 14 bases. The V and J ends lost 2 bases and 12 bases, in that order; junction bases with no gene match: 9. Germline assignment: CDR1 SNHLY and CDR2 FYNNEI. The CDR3 is 16 residues long. CDR3 region: CASSELRTSGGPGQFF. The CDR3 nucleotides are TGTGCCAGCAGTGAACTAAGGACTAGCGGGGGGCCCGGGCAGTTCTTC.

The genes are TRBV19 and TRBJ1-1, with 9 bases that match TRBD1. V lost 4 bases and J lost 10; bases outside the gene matches: 10. CDR3 length: 14 residues. The germline gives CDR1 LNHDA, CDR2 SQIVND (reference sequence). The DNA for the CDR3 is TGTGCCAGTAGTAGCCCCGGGACAGGGTATCTAGCTTTCTTT. Amino acids: CASSSPGTGYLAFF.

The rearrangement links TRBV10-3 to TRBJ2-7; 10 bases match TRBD1. V gave up 3 bases and J gave up 2 bases; unmatched junction bases: 7. The CDR3 spans 16 residues. In germline, CDR1 is ENHRY, CDR2 SYGVKD. CDR3 coding DNA: TGTGCCATCAGTGATCCCGGGACAGGGGCCCCCTACGAGCAGTACTTC. Translation gives CAISDPGTGAPYEQYF.

This clone was observed a handful of times. The chain links TRBV6-5 to TRBJ1-1, with TRBD1 matching 7 bases. V lost 2 bases and J lost 8; bases outside the gene matches: 11. The CDR3 loop spans 15 amino acids. Germline V gene lookup returns CDR1 MNHEY and CDR2 SVGAGI. CDR3 bases: TGTGCCAGCAGTTACGGCGACAGGGTTGGTGCAGAAGCTTTCTTT. Protein: CASSYGDRVGAEAFF.

The rearrangement links TRBV11-1 to TRBJ1-2, with TRBD1 matching 7 bases. Germline V gene data show CDR1 as SGHAT and CDR2 as FQDESV (reference sequence). The CDR3 runs to 16 residues. V was clipped by 3 bases and J by 5 bases; unmatched bases: 12. CDR3 protein: CASSFAGDRVPYGYTF. CDR3 bases: TGTGCCAGCAGCTTCGCCGGAGACAGGGTGCCATATGGCTACACCTTC.

The chain uses TRBV30 and TRBJ2-5; 8 nucleotides match TRBD1. The DNA end favors TRBJ2-7, so the J call may be wrong. Germline V lookup: CDR1 GTSNPN, CDR2 SVGIG (reference sequence). The CDR3 contains 14 residues. CDR3: CAWSRGQAYYEQYF. DNA of the CDR3: TGTGCCTGGAGTCGGGGACAGGCGTACTACGAGCAGTACTTC.

This rearrangement joins TRBV6-6 to TRBJ2-7, with 8 bases aligning to TRBD2. This CDR3 has 15 residues. J lost 2 bases, V lost 0 bases, and 3 bases had no gene match. Germline V gene data show CDR1 as MNHNY and CDR2 as SVGAGI (reference sequence). CDR3 region: CASSYSAGATYEQYF. The CDR3 nucleotides are TGTGCCAGCAGTTACTCAGCGGGGGCCACCTACGAGCAGTACTTC.

The chain is built from TRBV18 and TRBJ2-2; 11 nucleotides line up with TRBD2. Per germline, CDR1 KGHSH and CDR2 LQKENI. This CDR3 spans 16 amino acids. With V trimmed by 3 bases and J by 8 bases, 8 bases remained unmatched. DNA of the CDR3: TGTGCCAGCTCACCGAGAGGACTAGCGGGTGGAGGGGAGCTGTTTTTT. This gives the protein CASSPRGLAGGGELFF.

The chain recombines TRBV7-9 with TRBJ2-1, with unresolved D. The V and J ends lost 3 bases and 4 bases respectively, with 4 bases between them. Germline loops: CDR1 SEHNR, CDR2 FQNEAQ (reference sequence). The length of the CDR3 is 12 residues. The CDR3 sequence: CASSFSYNEQFF. The CDR3 nucleotides read TGTGCCAGCAGCTTTTCTTACAATGAGCAGTTCTTC. The variable domain in full, with the rest retrieved from reference TRBV7-9 and TRBJ2-1, is DTGVSQNPRHKITKRGQNVTFRCDPISEHNRLYWYRQTLGQGPEFLTYFQNEAQLEKSRLLSDRFSAERPKGSFSTLEIQRTEQGDSAMYLCASSFSYNEQFFGPGTRLTVL.

This chain uses TRBV4-1 with TRBJ1-1; 7 bases line up with TRBD1. Germline assignment: CDR1 MGHRA and CDR2 YSYEKL. The CDR3 covers 13 residues. The ends lost 0 bases at V and 7 bases at J; junction bases unmatched: 2. The CDR3: CASSQDGQVEAFF. For the CDR3, the DNA is TGCGCCAGCAGCCAAGATGGACAGGTTGAAGCTTTCTTT.

The rearrangement links TRBV15 to TRBJ2-7; a possible D gene is TRBD2 (5 bases). The length of the CDR3 is 14 residues. Germline loops: CDR1 LNHNV, CDR2 YYDKDF (reference sequence). Trimming cost V 4 bases and J 3 bases, with 13 bases left between them. CDR3 amino acids: CATSIGNSGYEQYF. In nucleotides, the CDR3 is TGTGCCACCAGCATCGGAAACAGCGGCTACGAGCAGTACTTC.

The V call is TRBV29-1, the J call TRBJ2-7; D is perhaps TRBD1 (6 bases). CDR3 length: 13 amino acids. The germline V gene encodes CDR1 SQVTM and CDR2 ANQGSEA. Deletions cut 1 base from V and 2 bases from J, with 9 bases between. For the CDR3, the DNA is TGCAGCGTTGAAGGACAGGATACCTACGAGCAGTACTTC. It specifies CSVEGQDTYEQYF.

There are a few counts of this clone. This chain connects TRBV6-1 to TRBJ2-1; D gene unclear. Trimming left V 7 bases short and J 8 bases short, with 9 bases between. The CDR3 contains 11 residues. Germline lookup yields CDR1 MNHNS and CDR2 SASEGT. The CDR3 reads CASIYYYEQFF. The CDR3 coding sequence is TGTGCCAGCATATACTATTATGAGCAGTTCTTC.